This TCR beta chain was retrieved from a study of T cell repertoires and HLA-DP antigens. Study overall: CD4+ T cells were cocultured with HeLa cells expressing HLA-DP. The donors, ranging 18-to-29 to 60-to-69 years, included two males and one female. Average DNA input: about 230 ng for CD137+CD4+ sorts, 1,200 ng pre-culture.

CDR1 is MNHEY and CDR2 is SVGAGI in the germline V gene. V was pared by 8 bases and J by 4 bases, with 17 bases between. The CDR3 consists of 14 residues. TCRdb's table, derived via immunoSEQ multiplex PCR, lists solely in-frame clones and lacks some. The sample consists of around 90,000 clones, about 89% of them appearing once. Turning to this clone: Its target is unknown.

The sequencing sample was made of CD4+ T cells from PBMCs. This chain uses TRBV6-5 with TRBJ1-2, with D possibly matching TRBD1 (6 bases). This sequence originates from a man in his forties or fifties in good health and CMV-seronegative. The CDR3 nucleotides are TGTGCCAGCGGAAATGGGGGGCAACGCTATGGCTACACCTTC. It codes for CASGNGGQRYGYTF.